This T cell receptor (beta chain) was found in a study of blood T cell repertoires in COVID-19. TCRdb's table, derived via immunoSEQ multiplex PCR, lists solely in-frame clones and lacks some. Found here are 120,000 or so clones, 81% of them singletons; the top ten hold about a sixth. Patients in Seattle were enrolled during active infection, then followed longitudinally. Per germline, CDR1 SQVTM and CDR2 ANQGSEA. V was trimmed by 5 bases and J by 0 bases, leaving 7 bases between them. The length of the CDR3 is 13 residues. This clone came up once. The sample consisted of peripheral blood. The receptor was isolated from a man aged 25 to 45 with COVID-19, enrolled during active disease. This chain links TRBV29-1 with TRBJ2-2; tentatively, D is TRBD2 (5 bases). The CDR3 is CSVWTANTGELFF. The CDR3 bases are TGCAGCGTTTGGACTGCGAACACCGGGGAGCTGTTTTTT.